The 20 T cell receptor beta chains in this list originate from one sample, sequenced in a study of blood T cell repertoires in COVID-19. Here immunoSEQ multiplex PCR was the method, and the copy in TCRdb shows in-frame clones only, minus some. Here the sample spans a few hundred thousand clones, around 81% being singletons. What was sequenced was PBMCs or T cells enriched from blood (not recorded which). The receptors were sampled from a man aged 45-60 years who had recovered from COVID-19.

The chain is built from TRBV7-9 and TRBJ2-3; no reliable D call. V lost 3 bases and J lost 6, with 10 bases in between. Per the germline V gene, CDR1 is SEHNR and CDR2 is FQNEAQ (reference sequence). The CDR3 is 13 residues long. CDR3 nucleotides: TGTGCCAGCAGCTTCCTAATCACGGATACGCAGTATTTT. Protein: CASSFLITDTQYF.

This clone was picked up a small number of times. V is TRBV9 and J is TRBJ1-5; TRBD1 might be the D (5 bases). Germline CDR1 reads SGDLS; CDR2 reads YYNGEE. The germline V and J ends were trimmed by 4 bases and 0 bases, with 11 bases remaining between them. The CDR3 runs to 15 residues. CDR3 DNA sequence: TGTGCCAGCAGCCCGACAGCTTCTAGCAATCAGCCCCAGCATTTT. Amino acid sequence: CASSPTASSNQPQHF.

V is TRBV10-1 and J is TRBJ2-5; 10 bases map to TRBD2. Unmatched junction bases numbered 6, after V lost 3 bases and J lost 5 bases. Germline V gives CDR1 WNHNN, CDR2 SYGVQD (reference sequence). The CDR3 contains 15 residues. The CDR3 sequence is CASSETLAGAETQYF. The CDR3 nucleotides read TGCGCCAGCAGTGAAACCCTAGCGGGAGCGGAGACCCAGTACTTC.

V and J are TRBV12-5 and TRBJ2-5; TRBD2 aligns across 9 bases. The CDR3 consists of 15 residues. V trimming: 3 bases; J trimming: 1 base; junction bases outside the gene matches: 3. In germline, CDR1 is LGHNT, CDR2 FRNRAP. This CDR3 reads CASGFGTSIQETQYF. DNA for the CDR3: TGTGCTAGTGGTTTTGGGACTAGCATCCAAGAGACCCAGTACTTC.

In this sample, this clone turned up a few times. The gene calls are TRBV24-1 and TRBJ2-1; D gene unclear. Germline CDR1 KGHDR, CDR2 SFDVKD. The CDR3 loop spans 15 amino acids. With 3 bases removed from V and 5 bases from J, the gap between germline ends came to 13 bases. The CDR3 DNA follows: TGTGCCACCAGTGATCGTCCCGAACTTAACAATGAGCAGTTCTTC. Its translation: CATSDRPELNNEQFF.

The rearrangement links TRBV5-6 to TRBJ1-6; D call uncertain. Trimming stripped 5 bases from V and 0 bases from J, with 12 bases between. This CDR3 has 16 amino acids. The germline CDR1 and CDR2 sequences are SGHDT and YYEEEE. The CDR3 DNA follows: TGTGCCAGCAGTTCTGAAGTAGTCTCCTATAATTCACCCCTCCACTTT. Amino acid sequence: CASSSEVVSYNSPLHF.

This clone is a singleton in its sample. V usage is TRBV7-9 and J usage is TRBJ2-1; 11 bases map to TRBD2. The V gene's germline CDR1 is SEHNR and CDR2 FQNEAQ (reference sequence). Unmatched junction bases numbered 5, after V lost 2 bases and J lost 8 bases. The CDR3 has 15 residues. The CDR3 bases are TGTGCCAGCAGCTTAACTAGCGGGAGTAGCGATGAGCAGTTCTTC. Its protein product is CASSLTSGSSDEQFF.

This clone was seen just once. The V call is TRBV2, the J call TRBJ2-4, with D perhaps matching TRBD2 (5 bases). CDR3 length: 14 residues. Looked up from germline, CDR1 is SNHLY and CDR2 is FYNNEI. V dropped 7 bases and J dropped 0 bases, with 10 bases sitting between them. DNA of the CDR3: TGTGCCAGCAATCCGGGGTTAGCCAAAAACATTCAGTACTTC. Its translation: CASNPGLAKNIQYF.

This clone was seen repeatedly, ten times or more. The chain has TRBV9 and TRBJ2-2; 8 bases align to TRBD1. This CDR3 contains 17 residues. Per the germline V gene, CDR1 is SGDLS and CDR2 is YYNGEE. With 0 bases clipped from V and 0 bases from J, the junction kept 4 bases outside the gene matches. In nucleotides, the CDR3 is TGTGCCAGCAGCGTAGCCTCCAGGGGGCCGAACACCGGGGAGCTGTTTTTT. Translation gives CASSVASRGPNTGELFF. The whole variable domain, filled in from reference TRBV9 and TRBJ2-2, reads DSGVTQTPKHLITATGQRVTLRCSPRSGDLSVYWYQQSLDQGLQFLIQYYNGEERAKGNILERFSAQQFPDLHSELNLSSLELGDSALYFCASSVASRGPNTGELFFGEGSRLTVL.

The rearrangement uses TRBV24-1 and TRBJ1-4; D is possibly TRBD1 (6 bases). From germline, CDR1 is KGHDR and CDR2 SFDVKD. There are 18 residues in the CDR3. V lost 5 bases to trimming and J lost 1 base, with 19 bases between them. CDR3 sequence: CATSVPPPDRITNEKLFF. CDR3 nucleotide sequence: TGTGCCACCAGTGTTCCCCCCCCCGACAGGATAACTAATGAAAAACTGTTTTTT.

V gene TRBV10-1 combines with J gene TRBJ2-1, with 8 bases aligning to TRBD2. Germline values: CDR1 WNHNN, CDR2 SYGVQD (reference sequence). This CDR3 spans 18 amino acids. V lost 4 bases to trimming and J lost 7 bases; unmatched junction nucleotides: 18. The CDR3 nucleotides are TGCGCCAGCAGTGCATCCGAGCTTTCTAGCGGGTTTTTTAATGAGCAGTTCTTC. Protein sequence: CASSASELSSGFFNEQFF.

The CDR3 is CASMGGTAYGYTF. The DNA of the CDR3 is TGTGCCAGCATGGGCGGGACGGCCTATGGCTACACCTTC. The rearrangement joins TRBV6-5 to TRBJ1-2, with D possibly being TRBD1 (5 bases). This CDR3 region has 13 residues. Germline CDR1 is MNHEY and CDR2 is SVGAGI. Trimming pared 7 bases from V and 4 bases from J, leaving 13 bases between.

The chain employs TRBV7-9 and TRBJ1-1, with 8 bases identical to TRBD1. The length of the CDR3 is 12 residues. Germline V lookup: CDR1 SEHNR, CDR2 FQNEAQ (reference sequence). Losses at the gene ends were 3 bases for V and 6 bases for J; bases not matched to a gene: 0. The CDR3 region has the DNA TGTGCCAGCAGCTTGGGACAGGCTGAAGCTTTCTTT. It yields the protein CASSLGQAEAFF.

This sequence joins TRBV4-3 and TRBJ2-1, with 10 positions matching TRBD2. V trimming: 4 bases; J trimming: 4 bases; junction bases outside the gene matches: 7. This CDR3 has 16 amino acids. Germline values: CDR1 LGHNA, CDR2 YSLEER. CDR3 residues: CASSLLPAGGYNEQFF. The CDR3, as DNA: TGCGCCAGCAGCCTCCTCCCAGCGGGGGGGTACAATGAGCAGTTCTTC.

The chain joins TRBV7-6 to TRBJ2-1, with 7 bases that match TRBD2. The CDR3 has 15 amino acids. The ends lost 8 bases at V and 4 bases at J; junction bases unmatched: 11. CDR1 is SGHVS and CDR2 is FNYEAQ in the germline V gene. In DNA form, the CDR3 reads TGTGCCAGCCGATCGCCCGAGCGGGGATACAATGAGCAGTTCTTC. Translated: CASRSPERGYNEQFF.

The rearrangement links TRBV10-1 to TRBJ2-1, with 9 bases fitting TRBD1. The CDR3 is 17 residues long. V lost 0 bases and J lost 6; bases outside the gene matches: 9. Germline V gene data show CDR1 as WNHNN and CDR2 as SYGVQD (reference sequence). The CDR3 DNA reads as TGCGCCAGCAGTGAGTCGGGACAGGGTACCCGGGGCAATGAGCAGTTCTTC. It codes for CASSESGQGTRGNEQFF.

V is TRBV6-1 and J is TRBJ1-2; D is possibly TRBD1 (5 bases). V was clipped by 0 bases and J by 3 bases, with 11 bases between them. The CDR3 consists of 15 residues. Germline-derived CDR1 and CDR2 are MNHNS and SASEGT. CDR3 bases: TGTGCCAGCAGTGAAGCCGGGGGTCAGGACTATGGCTACACCTTC. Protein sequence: CASSEAGGQDYGYTF.

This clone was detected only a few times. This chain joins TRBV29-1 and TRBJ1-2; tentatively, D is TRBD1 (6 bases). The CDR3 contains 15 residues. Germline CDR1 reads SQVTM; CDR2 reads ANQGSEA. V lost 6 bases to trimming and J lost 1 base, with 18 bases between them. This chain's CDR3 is CSVYGTPDLNYGYTF. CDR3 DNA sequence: TGCAGCGTCTACGGGACACCGGATCTTAACTATGGCTACACCTTC. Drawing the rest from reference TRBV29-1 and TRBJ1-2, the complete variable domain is SAVISQKPSRDICQRGTSLTIQCQVDSQVTMMFWYRQQPGQSLTLIATANQGSEATYESGFVIDKFPISRPNLTFSTLTVSNMSPEDSSIYLCSVYGTPDLNYGYTFGSGTRLTVV.

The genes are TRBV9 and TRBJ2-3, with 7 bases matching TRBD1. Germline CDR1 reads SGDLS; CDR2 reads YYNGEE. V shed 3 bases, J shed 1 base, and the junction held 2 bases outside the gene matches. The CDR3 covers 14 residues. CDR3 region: CASSGDSGTDTQYF. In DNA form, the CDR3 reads TGTGCCAGCAGCGGGGACAGTGGCACAGATACGCAGTATTTT.

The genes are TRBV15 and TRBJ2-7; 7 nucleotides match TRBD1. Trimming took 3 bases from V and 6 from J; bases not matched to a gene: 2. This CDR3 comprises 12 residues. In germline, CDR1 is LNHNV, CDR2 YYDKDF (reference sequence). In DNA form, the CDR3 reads TGTGCCACCAGCAGCTGGGACAGCGAGCAGTACTTC. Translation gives CATSSWDSEQYF.